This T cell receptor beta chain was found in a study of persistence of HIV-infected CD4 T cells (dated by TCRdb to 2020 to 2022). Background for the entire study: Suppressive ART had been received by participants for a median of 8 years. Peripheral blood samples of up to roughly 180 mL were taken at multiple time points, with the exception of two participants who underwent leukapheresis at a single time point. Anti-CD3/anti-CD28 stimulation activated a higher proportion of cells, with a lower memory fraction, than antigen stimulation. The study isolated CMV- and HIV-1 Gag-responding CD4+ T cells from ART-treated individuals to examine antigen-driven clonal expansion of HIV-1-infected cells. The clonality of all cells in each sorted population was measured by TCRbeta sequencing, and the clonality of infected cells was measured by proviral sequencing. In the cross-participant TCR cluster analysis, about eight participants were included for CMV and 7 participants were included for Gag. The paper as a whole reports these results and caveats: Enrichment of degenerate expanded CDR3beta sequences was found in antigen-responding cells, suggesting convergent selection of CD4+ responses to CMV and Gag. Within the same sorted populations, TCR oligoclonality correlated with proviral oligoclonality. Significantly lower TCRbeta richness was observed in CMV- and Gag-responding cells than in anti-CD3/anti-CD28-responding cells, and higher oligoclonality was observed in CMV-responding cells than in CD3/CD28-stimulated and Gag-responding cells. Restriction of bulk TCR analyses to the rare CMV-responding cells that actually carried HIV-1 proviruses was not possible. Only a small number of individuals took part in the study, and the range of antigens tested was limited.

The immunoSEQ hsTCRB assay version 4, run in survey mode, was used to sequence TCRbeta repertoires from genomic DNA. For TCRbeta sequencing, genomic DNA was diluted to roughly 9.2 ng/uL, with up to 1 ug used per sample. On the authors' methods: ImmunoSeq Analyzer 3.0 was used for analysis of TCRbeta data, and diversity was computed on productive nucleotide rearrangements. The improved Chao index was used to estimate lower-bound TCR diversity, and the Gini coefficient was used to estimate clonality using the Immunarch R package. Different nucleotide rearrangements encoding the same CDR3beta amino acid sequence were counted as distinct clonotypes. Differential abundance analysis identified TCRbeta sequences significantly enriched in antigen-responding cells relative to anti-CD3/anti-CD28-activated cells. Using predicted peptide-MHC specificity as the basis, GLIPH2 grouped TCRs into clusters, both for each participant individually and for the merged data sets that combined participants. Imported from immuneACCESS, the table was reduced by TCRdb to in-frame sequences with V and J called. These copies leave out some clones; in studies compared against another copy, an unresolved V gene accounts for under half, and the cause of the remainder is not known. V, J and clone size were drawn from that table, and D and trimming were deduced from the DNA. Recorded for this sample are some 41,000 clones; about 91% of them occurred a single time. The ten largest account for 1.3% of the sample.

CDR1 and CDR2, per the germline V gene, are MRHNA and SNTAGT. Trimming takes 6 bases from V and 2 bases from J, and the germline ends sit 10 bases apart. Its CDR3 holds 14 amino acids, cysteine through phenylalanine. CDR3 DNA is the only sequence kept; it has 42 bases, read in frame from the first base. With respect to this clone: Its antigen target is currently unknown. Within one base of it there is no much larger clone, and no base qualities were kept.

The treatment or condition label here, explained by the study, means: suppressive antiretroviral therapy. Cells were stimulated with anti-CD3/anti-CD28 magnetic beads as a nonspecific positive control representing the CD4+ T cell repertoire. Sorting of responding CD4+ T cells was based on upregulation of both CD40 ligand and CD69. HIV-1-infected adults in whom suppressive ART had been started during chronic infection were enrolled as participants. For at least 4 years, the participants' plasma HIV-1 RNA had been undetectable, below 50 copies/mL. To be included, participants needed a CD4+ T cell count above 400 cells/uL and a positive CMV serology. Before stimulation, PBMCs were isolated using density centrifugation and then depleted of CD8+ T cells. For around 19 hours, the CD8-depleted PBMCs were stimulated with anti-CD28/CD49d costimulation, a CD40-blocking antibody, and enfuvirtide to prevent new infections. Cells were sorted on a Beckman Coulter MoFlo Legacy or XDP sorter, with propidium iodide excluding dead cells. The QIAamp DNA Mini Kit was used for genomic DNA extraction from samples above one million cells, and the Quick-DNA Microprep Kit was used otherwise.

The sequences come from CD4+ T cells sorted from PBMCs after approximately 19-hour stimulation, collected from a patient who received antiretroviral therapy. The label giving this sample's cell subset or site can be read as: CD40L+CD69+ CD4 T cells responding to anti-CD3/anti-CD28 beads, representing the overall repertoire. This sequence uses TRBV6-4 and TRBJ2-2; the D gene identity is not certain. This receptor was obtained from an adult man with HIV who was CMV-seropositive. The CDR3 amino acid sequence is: CASSLSSNTGELFF. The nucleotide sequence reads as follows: TGTGCCAGCAGCCTATCCTCCAACACCGGGGAGCTGTTTTTT.